This T cell receptor (beta chain) was sequenced during a study of T cell changes during pregnancy in multiple sclerosis. Generated by immunoSEQ multiplex PCR, the TCRdb table keeps only in-frame clones and is missing some. The sample has some 30,000 clones, roughly 89% seen once. The CDR3 covers 20 residues. Germline loops: CDR1 KGHSH, CDR2 LQKENI. Unmatched junction bases numbered 21, after V lost 8 bases and J lost 1 base. The chain has TRBV18 and TRBJ2-4; 9 positions agree with TRBD1. The TCR originated in a female donor with multiple sclerosis, enrolled in a pregnancy study. The sample here was CD8+ T cells from peripheral blood mononuclear cells, taken before pregnancy. The CDR3 coding sequence is TGTGCCAGCCCATTTGGGGACAGGGTCCCCGTTCGGGTGGCCAAAAACATTCAGTACTTC. Protein: CASPFGDRVPVRVAKNIQYF.